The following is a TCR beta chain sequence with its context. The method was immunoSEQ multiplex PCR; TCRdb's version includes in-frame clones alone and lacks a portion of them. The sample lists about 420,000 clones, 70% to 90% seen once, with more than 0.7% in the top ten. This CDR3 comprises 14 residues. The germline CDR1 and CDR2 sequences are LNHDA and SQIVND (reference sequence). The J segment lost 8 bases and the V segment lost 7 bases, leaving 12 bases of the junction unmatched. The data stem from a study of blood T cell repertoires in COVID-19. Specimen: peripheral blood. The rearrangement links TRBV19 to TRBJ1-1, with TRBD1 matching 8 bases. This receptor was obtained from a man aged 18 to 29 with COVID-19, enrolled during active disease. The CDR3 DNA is TGTGCCAGTAATCCATCGGACAGGGTACCAGAAGCTTTCTTT. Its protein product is CASNPSDRVPEAFF.